Following are 20 T cell receptor beta chains from one sample sequenced in a study of early stage breast cancer tumors. Clones were read by immunoSEQ multiplex PCR, and TCRdb kept only the in-frame ones, dropping some. The repertoire includes roughly 49,000 clones, more than 70% of them detected once, and roughly 3% sits in the top ten. What was sequenced was blood. These receptors all come from a person in their 40s with breast cancer.

This clone has only one observation. This rearrangement joins TRBV5-3 to TRBJ2-1; 10 bases are a match to TRBD2. TRBV5-3 is placed among ORFs of uncertain function. The CDR3 length is 17 residues. The J segment lost 6 bases and the V segment lost 4 bases, leaving 13 bases of the junction unmatched. The CDR3 spells CARSDEASGRWGNEQFF. CDR3 in DNA: TGTGCCAGAAGCGACGAGGCTAGCGGGAGATGGGGCAATGAGCAGTTCTTC.

This chain joins TRBV6-1 and TRBJ2-1, with no clear D. This CDR3 contains 15 residues. The ends were cut back, 6 bases at V and 1 base at J, with 13 bases in the middle. CDR1 is MNHNS, CDR2 SASEGT, per germline. This CDR3 reads CASRMDGFSYNEQFF. CDR3 coding DNA: TGTGCCAGCAGGATGGACGGTTTTTCCTACAATGAGCAGTTCTTC.

This sequence joins TRBV2 and TRBJ2-7; 9 nucleotides agree with TRBD2. Germline V gene sequence: CDR1 SNHLY, CDR2 FYNNEI. CDR3 length: 14 residues. V gave up 1 base and J gave up 6 bases; unmatched junction bases: 4. The CDR3, as DNA: TGTGCCAGCAGTGAAGATAGCGGGAGAGGCGAGCAGTACTTC. Amino acid sequence: CASSEDSGRGEQYF.

This clone appeared a few times. V usage is TRBV10-3 and J usage is TRBJ2-1, with D uncertain. The V gene's germline CDR1 is ENHRY and CDR2 SYGVKD. This CDR3 comprises 11 residues. Trimming pared 4 bases from V and 6 bases from J, leaving 4 bases between. CDR3: CAISALNEQFF. CDR3 in DNA: TGTGCCATCAGTGCTCTCAATGAGCAGTTCTTC.

This chain uses TRBV19 with TRBJ2-3, with 10 bases aligning to TRBD1. This CDR3 has 14 residues. V trimming: 7 bases; J trimming: 4 bases; junction bases outside the gene matches: 5. Germline-derived CDR1 and CDR2 are LNHDA and SQIVND (reference sequence). The CDR3 protein is CASKDRGLSDTQYF. Written as DNA, the CDR3 is TGTGCCAGTAAAGACAGGGGGCTTTCAGATACGCAGTATTTT.

The V and J genes are TRBV6-4 and TRBJ1-3; 10 bases are shared with TRBD1. The germline V gene encodes CDR1 MRHNA and CDR2 SNTAGT. This CDR3 is 14 amino acids long. The CDR3 region has the DNA TGTGTCACAGCCCGAGGGGACAGGGGCATCTCCATATATTTT. This translates into CVTARGDRGISIYF.

V gene TRBV6-5 combines with J gene TRBJ1-2, with D maybe TRBD1 (6 bases). V lost 2 bases, J lost 8 bases, and 15 bases lay in between. From germline, CDR1 is MNHEY and CDR2 SVGAGI. The CDR3 totals 14 residues. CDR3 DNA sequence: TGTGCCAGCAGTTACACAAAGCAGGGGTCAGGCTACACCTTC. Translation: CASSYTKQGSGYTF.

The chain combines TRBV19 with TRBJ2-7; tentative D call: TRBD1 (6 bases). This CDR3 contains 13 residues. The germline V gene has CDR1 LNHDA and CDR2 SQIVND (reference sequence). The V gene lost 4 bases and the J gene lost 9 bases, with 16 bases spanning the gap. For the CDR3, the DNA is TGTGCCAGTAGTACCACTGTGACAGGCTGGCAGTACTTC. This encodes CASSTTVTGWQYF.

J is TRBJ2-1 and V is TRBV5-8, with TRBD1 matching 8 bases. The CDR3 length is 16 residues. CDR1 is SGHTS, CDR2 YDEGEE, per germline. The J segment lost 4 bases and the V segment lost 3 bases, leaving 9 bases of the junction unmatched. The CDR3: CASSSRTGKGYNEQFF. The CDR3 DNA reads as TGTGCCAGCAGCTCAAGGACAGGGAAGGGGTACAATGAGCAGTTCTTC. Together with reference TRBV5-8 and TRBJ2-1, the CDR3 gives the full variable domain: EAGVTQSPTHLIKTRGQQATLRCSPISGHTSVYWYQQALGLGLQFLLWYDEGEERNRGNFPPRFSGRQFPNYSSELNVNALELEDSALYLCASSSRTGKGYNEQFFGPGTRLTVL.

The chain uses TRBV19 and TRBJ1-1; tentatively, D is TRBD1 (6 bases). CDR3 length equals 15 residues. Germline V gene lookup returns CDR1 LNHDA and CDR2 SQIVND (reference sequence). V shed 6 bases and J shed 1 base, with 15 bases lying between them. The chain's CDR3 is CASSTTGQGNTEAFF. As DNA, the CDR3 is TGTGCCAGTAGCACCACAGGGCAGGGGAACACTGAAGCTTTCTTT.

The V and J genes are TRBV5-4 and TRBJ2-2, with TRBD2 identical over 10 bases. Germline CDR1 reads SGHNT; CDR2 reads YYREEE (reference sequence). The CDR3 runs to 16 residues. The trim removed 1 base at V and 5 bases at J, leaving 5 bases unmatched. The CDR3 loop reads CASSLLAGGGTGELFF. The CDR3, as DNA: TGTGCCAGCAGCTTGTTAGCGGGAGGCGGGACCGGGGAGCTGTTTTTT.

V usage is TRBV30 and J usage is TRBJ1-1; D possibly corresponds to TRBD1 (5 bases). Trimming stripped 7 bases from V and 2 bases from J, with 11 bases between. The CDR3 loop spans 12 amino acids. The germline CDR1 and CDR2 sequences are GTSNPN and SVGIG (reference sequence). CDR3 nucleotides: TGTGCCTTGCTGACAGTTAACACTGAAGCTTTCTTT. Residues: CALLTVNTEAFF.

This chain joins TRBV4-2 and TRBJ2-7; D is undetermined. Trimming shortened V by 3 bases and J by 4 bases, and 13 bases separated the two germline ends. This CDR3 comprises 14 residues. Germline CDR1 is LGHNA and CDR2 is YNFKEQ. CDR3 amino acids: CASSQAGAVYEQYF. The CDR3 DNA reads TGTGCCAGCAGCCAGGCTGGAGCCGTTTACGAGCAGTACTTC.

V gene TRBV5-1 combines with J gene TRBJ2-7; either TRBD1 or TRBD2 may supply D (5 bases each). The CDR3 is 17 residues long. The germline CDR1 and CDR2 sequences are SGHRS and YFSETQ. V was clipped by 0 bases and J by 2 bases, with 18 bases between them. The CDR3 DNA is TGCGCCAGCAGCTTGGGTGCTGATACTAGGGGTGCCTACGAGCAGTACTTC. Amino acid sequence: CASSLGADTRGAYEQYF.

This clone was counted only a few times. This chain joins TRBV5-1 and TRBJ1-2, with D hard to call. In germline, CDR1 is SGHRS, CDR2 YFSETQ. Trimming cost V 1 base and J 0 bases, with 10 bases left between them. The CDR3 is 15 amino acids. The CDR3 sequence: CASSLSQYTNYGYTF. Written as DNA, the CDR3 is TGCGCCAGCAGCTTGTCTCAGTATACTAACTATGGCTACACCTTC.

The chain recombines TRBV11-2 with TRBJ2-3, with D hard to call. There are 16 residues in the CDR3. V lost 1 base, J lost 0 bases, and 11 bases lay in between. Germline CDR1 and CDR2: SGHAT and FQNNGV. The CDR3 sequence: CASSLGHYSSTDTQYF. The CDR3 region has the DNA TGTGCCAGCAGCTTAGGGCACTACTCCAGCACAGATACGCAGTATTTT.

The rearrangement joins TRBV19 to TRBJ2-5, with 12 nucleotides matching TRBD2. V dropped 1 base and J dropped 2; count of bases not matched to a gene: 2. The CDR3 is 16 amino acids. The germline V gene encodes CDR1 LNHDA and CDR2 SQIVND (reference sequence). CDR3 amino acids: CASSIGGTSGQETQYF. CDR3 sequence (DNA): TGTGCCAGTAGTATAGGCGGGACTAGCGGGCAAGAGACCCAGTACTTC.

This chain connects TRBV18 to TRBJ2-1; 10 bases match TRBD2. The V and J ends lost 5 bases and 6 bases, in that order; junction bases with no gene match: 10. CDR3 length: 16 amino acids. Germline V gene lookup returns CDR1 KGHSH and CDR2 LQKENI. The CDR3 coding sequence is TGTGCCAGCTCAATTCTAGCGGGAGACTGGGCCAATGAGCAGTTCTTC. This translates into CASSILAGDWANEQFF.

The count of this clone is one. The chain employs TRBV30 and TRBJ2-7; D uncertain. CDR3 length equals 12 residues. V lost 0 bases and J 10 bases, leaving 13 bases between the germline ends. CDR1 is GTSNPN, CDR2 SVGIG, per germline (reference sequence). The CDR3 sequence: CAWSVPPAPQYF. The DNA of the CDR3 is TGTGCCTGGAGTGTACCTCCCGCCCCTCAGTACTTC.

The chain carries TRBV11-2 and TRBJ2-1; 7 bases align to TRBD2. Germline CDR1 SGHAT, CDR2 FQNNGV. Trimming at V came to 6 bases and at J to 5 bases, leaving 10 bases not matched to a gene. The CDR3 consists of 15 residues. As DNA, the CDR3 is TGTGCCAGCAGGCTTAGGGAGGGATTGGACAATGAGCAGTTCTTC. It encodes CASRLREGLDNEQFF.